Below, 25 T cell receptor beta chains from the same sample are listed, as sequenced in a study of blood T cell repertoires in COVID-19. Measured with immunoSEQ multiplex PCR; TCRdb has only the in-frame clones, and not every one. The data contain tens of thousands of clones, roughly 90% of them seen just once; the ten biggest clones take up 3%. The specimen sequenced was peripheral blood. These receptors all come from a woman aged 50 to 60 with active or convalescent COVID-19.

This chain links TRBV6-2 or TRBV6-3 with TRBJ2-1; 9 nucleotides agree with TRBD2. This CDR3 has 15 residues. After removal of 5 bases from V and 2 bases from J, the junction contained 4 bases not matched to a gene. From germline, CDR1 is MNHEY and CDR2 SVGEGT. CDR3 in DNA: TGTGCCAGCAGTCCAGCGGGGGGACCCTACAATGAGCAGTTCTTC. Its protein product is CASSPAGGPYNEQFF.

This chain connects TRBV7-2 to TRBJ1-1; TRBD1 is a possible D gene (6 bases). Germline CDR1 and CDR2: SGHTA and FQGNSA. CDR3 length: 15 amino acids. The V end lost 4 bases, the J end lost 0 bases, and 12 bases lay between the germline ends. CDR3 protein: CASSSWDTVNTEAFF. In DNA form, the CDR3 reads TGTGCCAGCAGCTCGTGGGACACCGTGAACACTGAAGCTTTCTTT.

The chain joins TRBV7-9 to TRBJ2-3; maybe TRBD2 (6 bases). The germline V gene encodes CDR1 SEHNR and CDR2 FQNEAQ (reference sequence). The V and J ends lost 5 bases and 2 bases respectively, with 17 bases between them. The CDR3 contains 16 residues. CDR3 sequence (DNA): TGTGCCAGCAGCGGAGGGGTTGTGGGGAACACAGATACGCAGTATTTT. Its protein is CASSGGVVGNTDTQYF.

The chain is built from TRBV27 and TRBJ1-1; 9 positions match TRBD1. Germline CDR1 MNHEY, CDR2 SMNVEV (reference sequence). CDR3 length equals 14 residues. The trim removed 5 bases at V and 7 bases at J, leaving 8 bases unmatched. The CDR3 nucleotides read TGTGCCAGCAGTAGCCCGGGACAGGGAGTTGAAGCTTTCTTT. Amino acids: CASSSPGQGVEAFF.

The chain carries TRBV14 and TRBJ2-3; D is possibly TRBD2 (6 bases). The CDR3 consists of 14 residues. Trimming took 3 bases from V and 0 from J, leaving 7 bases between them. Germline lookup yields CDR1 SGHDN and CDR2 FVKESK. The CDR3 coding sequence is TGTGCCAGCAGCCATGGGGGGAGCACAGATACGCAGTATTTT. Amino acid sequence: CASSHGGSTDTQYF.

V gene TRBV7-9 combines with J gene TRBJ1-5; perhaps TRBD1 as D (5 bases). The CDR3 runs to 18 residues. CDR1 and CDR2 from the germline V gene are SEHNR and FQNEAQ (reference sequence). V was cut by 0 bases and J by 0 bases, with 15 bases left in between. The CDR3 nucleotides are TGTGCCAGCAGCTTAGCATCAACCGACAGATATAGCAATCAGCCCCAGCATTTT. Amino acids: CASSLASTDRYSNQPQHF.

The chain is built from TRBV19 and TRBJ2-3; weak D call: TRBD2 (6 bases). CDR1 and CDR2 from the germline V gene are LNHDA and SQIVND (reference sequence). V was clipped by 7 bases and J by 6 bases, with 14 bases between them. The CDR3 runs to 13 residues. The CDR3 region has the DNA TGTGCCAGTACCGCGGGACCGGGGGATACGCAGTATTTT. Translation gives CASTAGPGDTQYF.

Note on this clone: One end of the junction varies from germline; a read error may be responsible. V is TRBV4-2 and J is TRBJ2-5; 8 bases are shared with TRBD2. This CDR3 is built from 16 residues. The germline CDR1 and CDR2 sequences are LGHNA and YNFKEQ. The chain's CDR3 is CASSQDTGGGQKTQYF. Here the CDR3 DNA reads TGTGCCAGCAGCCAAGATACCGGGGGGGGCCAAAAGACCCAGTACTTC.

The chain has TRBV24-1 and TRBJ1-1; TRBD1 matches 8 bases. V shed 4 bases and J 8 bases; nucleotides not matched to a gene: 8. CDR1 and CDR2 (germline): KGHDR, SFDVKD. CDR3 length equals 14 residues. The CDR3 nucleotides read TGTGCCACCAGTGACGGACAGGGCTCTTCAGAAGCTTTCTTT. It translates to CATSDGQGSSEAFF.

The V and J genes are TRBV18 and TRBJ2-1; TRBD2 is a possible D gene (6 bases). The CDR3 is 15 amino acids. The ends were cut back, 1 base at V and 9 bases at J, with 16 bases in the middle. Germline V CDR1 and CDR2: KGHSH, LQKENI. CDR3 sequence reads: CASSPLAGHFLEQFF. CDR3 nucleotides: TGTGCCAGCTCACCACTCGCGGGGCACTTTCTTGAGCAGTTCTTC.

This rearrangement joins TRBV5-6 to TRBJ2-2; 7 bases match TRBD2. The ends lost 3 bases at V and 4 bases at J; junction bases unmatched: 9. Germline lookup yields CDR1 SGHDT and CDR2 YYEEEE. This CDR3 contains 16 residues. This CDR3 is CASSWAGTIVTGELFF. CDR3 bases: TGTGCCAGCAGCTGGGCCGGGACTATAGTCACCGGGGAGCTGTTTTTT.

The chain uses TRBV2 and TRBJ2-1; TRBD1 matches 8 bases. With 5 bases clipped from V and 14 bases from J, the junction kept 8 bases outside the gene matches. Germline loops: CDR1 SNHLY, CDR2 FYNNEI. The CDR3 consists of 12 residues. In DNA, the CDR3 is TGTGCCAGCAGTTCACAGGGGGTACGTAAGTTCTTC. It translates to CASSSQGVRKFF.

This clone was counted once. The V and J genes are TRBV29-1 and TRBJ1-2; 11 nucleotides match TRBD1. CDR1 and CDR2 (germline): SQVTM, ANQGSEA. This CDR3 has 13 amino acids. V trimming: 7 bases; J trimming: 4 bases; junction bases outside the gene matches: 5. CDR3 nucleotide sequence: TGCAGCGCCCGGACAGGGGGCTTCTATGGCTACACCTTC. Protein product: CSARTGGFYGYTF.

This chain joins TRBV5-1 and TRBJ2-1, with a possible D match to TRBD2 (6 bases). The germline gives CDR1 SGHRS, CDR2 YFSETQ. With 4 bases removed from V and 4 bases from J, the gap between germline ends came to 15 bases. The CDR3 contains 15 residues. CDR3 nucleotide sequence: TGCGCCAGCAGCACTTCGGGGACTGTTTACAATGAGCAGTTCTTC. This sequence encodes CASSTSGTVYNEQFF.

The genes are TRBV27 and TRBJ2-1, with a weak D call TRBD2 (5 bases). CDR1 is MNHEY, CDR2 SMNVEV, per germline (reference sequence). The CDR3 spans 13 residues. Trimming took 8 bases from V and 8 from J, leaving 16 bases between them. DNA of the CDR3: TGTGCCAGCCGAAACGGCCAGGAGGATGAGCAGTTCTTC. This gives the protein CASRNGQEDEQFF.

This clone is a singleton in its sample. The V call is TRBV6-5, the J call TRBJ1-5; possibly TRBD1 for D (5 bases). The CDR3 length is 16 residues. V was pared by 3 bases and J by 3 bases, with 15 bases between. Germline assignment: CDR1 MNHEY and CDR2 SVGAGI. The CDR3 DNA is TGTGCCAGCAGTTATAGATCCTCCAGGGACAATCAGCCCCAGCATTTT. Encoded protein: CASSYRSSRDNQPQHF.

This clone has only a few counts. This chain joins TRBV9 and TRBJ2-2, with D possibly being TRBD2 (6 bases). Looked up from germline, CDR1 is SGDLS and CDR2 is YYNGEE. The V and J ends lost 4 bases and 2 bases respectively, with 15 bases between them. CDR3 length: 16 residues. In nucleotides, the CDR3 is TGTGCCAGCAGCCCCCGGGTGGAGGGTAACACCGGGGAGCTGTTTTTT. Protein sequence: CASSPRVEGNTGELFF.

This chain joins TRBV30 and TRBJ1-3; D is possibly TRBD1 (5 bases). The CDR3 is made up of 15 amino acids. Germline CDR1 GTSNPN, CDR2 SVGIG (reference sequence). V gave up 2 bases and J gave up 3 bases, with 14 bases separating them. The CDR3 loop reads CAWSRAGFNGNTIYF. As DNA, the CDR3 is TGTGCCTGGAGTAGGGCAGGGTTTAATGGAAACACCATATATTTT.

The chain couples TRBV6-2 or TRBV6-3 to TRBJ1-2, with 9 bases lining up with TRBD1. Trimming at V came to 0 bases and at J to 3 bases, leaving 8 bases not matched to a gene. Germline V gene lookup returns CDR1 MNHEY and CDR2 SVGEGT. The CDR3 has 17 residues. Written as DNA, the CDR3 is TGTGCCAGCAGTTACTCGTCGGGACAGGGATTTTACTATGGCTACACCTTC. Translated: CASSYSSGQGFYYGYTF.

The chain is built from TRBV7-3 and TRBJ2-5, with D possibly TRBD2 on 6 matching bases. Germline CDR1 SGHTA, CDR2 FQGTGA. V was trimmed by 4 bases and J by 5 bases, leaving 11 bases between them. This CDR3 is 13 amino acids long. The CDR3 DNA reads as TGTGCCAGCAGCTCGGGAGCTGGGGAGACCCAGTACTTC. Translating it yields CASSSGAGETQYF.

This clone has just a few counts. The chain combines TRBV5-4 with TRBJ1-2, with D perhaps TRBD1 (6 bases). The V end lost 4 bases, the J end lost 4 bases, and 14 bases lay between the germline ends. There are 14 residues in the CDR3. Per germline, CDR1 SGHNT and CDR2 YYREEE (reference sequence). The CDR3 coding sequence is TGTGCCAGCAGCCCCGCGGGGGGCGGCTATGGCTACACCTTC. Protein sequence: CASSPAGGGYGYTF.

The rearrangement links TRBV6-5 to TRBJ1-6; 11 bases match TRBD1. CDR1 MNHEY and CDR2 SVGAGI come from the germline V gene. J lost 7 bases, V lost 6 bases, and 5 bases had no gene match. The CDR3 length is 15 residues. CDR3 sequence: CASSGQGARNSPLHF. CDR3 nucleotide sequence: TGTGCCAGCAGCGGACAGGGGGCGCGAAATTCACCCCTCCACTTT.

J is TRBJ1-3 and V is TRBV19; 7 positions match TRBD1. The CDR3 is made up of 15 amino acids. Per the germline V gene, CDR1 is LNHDA and CDR2 is SQIVND (reference sequence). V lost 4 bases and J lost 0; bases outside the gene matches: 3. CDR3: CASSRGQISGNTIYF. The CDR3 coding sequence is TGTGCCAGTAGTAGGGGACAGATCTCTGGAAACACCATATATTTT.

The chain employs TRBV5-1 and TRBJ1-6, with D maybe TRBD1 (5 bases). Germline V lookup: CDR1 SGHRS, CDR2 YFSETQ. The CDR3 has 15 residues. With 0 bases removed from V and 5 bases from J, the gap between germline ends came to 9 bases. The CDR3: CASSLDWGDNSPLHF. CDR3 bases: TGCGCCAGCAGCTTGGATTGGGGGGATAATTCACCCCTCCACTTT.

The CDR3 sequence is CASSLQGDRGYTF. CDR3 DNA sequence: TGTGCCAGCAGCTTACAGGGGGACCGTGGCTACACCTTC. The V and J genes are TRBV5-6 and TRBJ1-2; 8 nucleotides align to TRBD1. J lost 7 bases, V lost 2 bases, and 4 bases had no gene match. In germline, CDR1 is SGHDT, CDR2 YYEEEE. The CDR3 has 13 amino acids.